This passage covers 29 T cell receptor beta chains from one sample sequenced in a study of long-term antiretroviral therapy in people with HIV. The assay, immunoSEQ v3.0, was run at survey level. The data were produced by immunoSEQ multiplex PCR, yet TCRdb's version contains in-frame clones alone and is incomplete. Of approximately 18,000 clones listed, roughly 92% are singletons. Material: unsorted PBMCs, obtained 0.6 years after starting antiretroviral therapy. These receptors were obtained from a woman in her thirties or forties with HIV.

The CDR3 loop reads CASSPTGPETQYF. DNA for the CDR3: TGTGCCAGCTCACCGACAGGACCAGAGACCCAGTACTTC. This chain connects TRBV18 to TRBJ2-5, with a possible D match to TRBD1 (6 bases). Germline V gene sequence: CDR1 KGHSH, CDR2 LQKENI. This CDR3 has 13 residues. The V end lost 3 bases, the J end lost 4 bases, and 9 bases lay between the germline ends.

This clone was found once. The junction departs from germline at one end; a sequencing error may be responsible. The chain employs TRBV7-7 and TRBJ2-7; weak D call: TRBD1 (6 bases). Germline V gene sequence: CDR1 SSHAT, CDR2 FNYEAQ (reference sequence). The CDR3 runs to 13 residues. CDR3 bases: TGTGCTAGCAGCTTGGGACAAAACTACGAGCAGTACTTC. This codes for CASSLGQNYEQYF. The whole variable domain, filled in from reference TRBV7-7 and TRBJ2-7, reads GAGVSQSPRYKVTKRGQDVTLRCDPISSHATLYWYQQALGQGPEFLTYFNYEAQPDKSGLPSDRFSAERPEGSISTLTIQRTEQRDSAMYRCASSLGQNYEQYFGPGTRLTVT.

The chain combines TRBV7-9 with TRBJ2-7; 8 bases are a match to TRBD1. The CDR3 consists of 14 residues. Trimming took 3 bases from V and 2 from J; bases not matched to a gene: 3. Germline loops: CDR1 SEHNR, CDR2 FQNEAQ (reference sequence). The CDR3 region has the DNA TGTGCCAGCAGCTTGGCGACAGGGGCCTACGAGCAGTACTTC. Its translation is CASSLATGAYEQYF.

This chain connects TRBV2 to TRBJ1-3; possibly TRBD1 for D (5 bases). The CDR3 loop spans 16 amino acids. The germline V gene encodes CDR1 SNHLY and CDR2 FYNNEI. V was trimmed by 4 bases and J by 0 bases, leaving 13 bases between them. This chain's CDR3 is CASSGSGPSSGNTIYF. In DNA, the CDR3 is TGTGCCAGCAGTGGTTCAGGGCCGAGCTCTGGAAACACCATATATTTT.

This rearrangement joins TRBV4-1 to TRBJ2-2; D is uncertain. Trimming stripped 4 bases from V and 2 bases from J, with 2 bases between. The V gene's germline CDR1 is MGHRA and CDR2 YSYEKL. The CDR3 has 12 amino acids. DNA of the CDR3: TGCGCCAGCAGCCTAAACACCGGGGAGCTGTTTTTT. Protein: CASSLNTGELFF.

The V and J genes are TRBV7-8 and TRBJ2-3, with TRBD1 identical over 7 bases. Germline V lookup: CDR1 SGHVS, CDR2 FQNEAQ. CDR3 length: 14 amino acids. With V trimmed by 3 bases and J by 2 bases, 2 bases remained unmatched. CDR3 amino acids: CASSLDRITDTQYF. Here the CDR3 DNA reads TGTGCCAGCAGCTTGGACAGGATCACAGATACGCAGTATTTT.

To note about this clone: The same CDR3 also results from other DNA sequences found in this sample. The rearrangement uses TRBV7-9 and TRBJ1-4; D gene uncertain. Germline lookup yields CDR1 SEHNR and CDR2 FQNEAQ (reference sequence). Trimming removed 5 bases from V and 8 bases from J, with 12 bases in between. The CDR3 covers 13 residues. For the CDR3, the DNA is TGTGCCAGCAGCCCCCAGGAGGGAGAAAAACTGTTTTTT. This translates into CASSPQEGEKLFF.

This clone is labeled as medium-sized. The rearrangement uses TRBV6-1 and TRBJ1-2, with D uncertain. The germline gives CDR1 MNHNS, CDR2 SASEGT. Trimming removed 8 bases from V and 7 bases from J, with 14 bases in between. The CDR3 contains 12 residues. The DNA of the CDR3 is TGTGCCAGCGCCACGGGTTGGTCTGGCTACACCTTC. Its protein is CASATGWSGYTF.

CDR3 in amino acids: CATSRGGSGQGLNQPQHF. The CDR3 DNA reads as TGTGCCACCAGCAGAGGAGGGTCAGGACAGGGCCTCAATCAGCCCCAGCATTTT. This chain links TRBV15 with TRBJ1-5, with 8 bases matching TRBD1. The CDR3 consists of 18 residues. The V and J ends lost 1 base and 3 bases, in that order; junction bases with no gene match: 11. Germline values: CDR1 LNHNV, CDR2 YYDKDF (reference sequence).

The chain couples TRBV4-3 to TRBJ1-4; D is ambiguous. Germline CDR1 is LGHNA and CDR2 is YSLEER. V dropped 1 base and J dropped 7 bases, with 10 bases sitting between them. CDR3 length equals 14 residues. CDR3 coding DNA: TGCGCCAGCAGCCAAGCGGGGTTTGGTGAAAAACTGTTTTTT. This codes for CASSQAGFGEKLFF.

This chain connects TRBV10-2 to TRBJ2-5, with 7 bases matching TRBD2. The CDR3 loop spans 13 amino acids. Germline loops: CDR1 WSHSY, CDR2 SAAADI. V shed 6 bases, J shed 5 bases, and the junction held 6 bases outside the gene matches. The CDR3 DNA sequence: TGCGCCAGCAGATGGGGGGGAGGGGAGACCCAGTACTTC. Amino acids: CASRWGGGETQYF.

V usage is TRBV5-6 and J usage is TRBJ1-2; D is ambiguous. The V end lost 4 bases, the J end lost 2 bases, and 12 bases lay between the germline ends. There are 14 residues in the CDR3. Germline V gene data show CDR1 as SGHDT and CDR2 as YYEEEE. CDR3 coding DNA: TGTGCCAGCAGCCCCAGGATCAAAAACTATGGCTACACCTTC. Translation gives CASSPRIKNYGYTF.

This rearrangement joins TRBV4-3 to TRBJ2-1; 11 nucleotides align to TRBD2. CDR3 size: 17 residues. Germline CDR1 reads LGHNA; CDR2 reads YSLEER. The J segment lost 2 bases and the V segment lost 2 bases, leaving 5 bases of the junction unmatched. This CDR3 reads CASSQQLAGAPYNEQFF. The CDR3 DNA reads as TGCGCCAGCAGCCAACAACTAGCGGGGGCACCCTACAATGAGCAGTTCTTC.

The V gene is TRBV19, the J gene TRBJ2-3; TRBD1 matches at 7 bases. V gave up 5 bases and J gave up 0 bases; unmatched junction bases: 5. Germline V gene data show CDR1 as LNHDA and CDR2 as SQIVND (reference sequence). This CDR3 spans 15 amino acids. As DNA, the CDR3 is TGTGCCAGTAGTCGAACAGGGGAGAGCACAGATACGCAGTATTTT. This gives the protein CASSRTGESTDTQYF.

The chain couples TRBV5-4 to TRBJ2-1; 11 nucleotides match TRBD2. Germline trimming cut 5 bases from V and 5 bases from J; bases unmatched to any gene: 6. Germline V gives CDR1 SGHNT, CDR2 YYREEE (reference sequence). This CDR3 has 15 amino acids. The CDR3 DNA is TGTGCCAGCAGGGCGGGACTAGCGGAAAACAATGAGCAGTTCTTC. It yields the protein CASRAGLAENNEQFF.

In DNA, the CDR3 is TGTGCCAGCAGCCTGGCTAGAGGGGAGACCCAGTACTTC. Its protein is CASSLARGETQYF. The genes are TRBV7-2 and TRBJ2-5, with TRBD2 as a possible D gene (5 bases). Trimming left V 5 bases short and J 5 bases short, with 12 bases between. CDR3 size: 13 residues. Germline V CDR1 and CDR2: SGHTA, FQGNSA.

The chain is built from TRBV14 and TRBJ1-2, with D perhaps TRBD1 (6 bases). CDR3 size: 12 residues. Germline CDR1 reads SGHDN; CDR2 reads FVKESK. Trimming took 4 bases from V and 7 from J, leaving 10 bases between them. This CDR3 is CASSLNRAGYTF. Written as DNA, the CDR3 is TGTGCCAGCAGCCTCAACAGGGCTGGCTACACCTTC.

This chain links TRBV5-6 with TRBJ2-1; 9 nucleotides agree with TRBD2. The germline V gene encodes CDR1 SGHDT and CDR2 YYEEEE. V dropped 3 bases and J dropped 5; count of bases not matched to a gene: 9. The CDR3 consists of 16 residues. Written as DNA, the CDR3 is TGTGCCAGCAGCTATCAAAGCGGGGGGACCAACAATGAGCAGTTCTTC. Translation: CASSYQSGGTNNEQFF. The whole variable domain, remainder taken from reference TRBV5-6 and TRBJ2-1, is DAGVTQSPTHLIKTRGQQVTLRCSPKSGHDTVSWYQQALGQGPQFIFQYYEEEERQRGNFPDRFSGHQFPNYSSELNVNALLLGDSALYLCASSYQSGGTNNEQFFGPGTRLTVL.

The J gene is TRBJ1-3, the V gene TRBV30; D not certain. This CDR3 comprises 15 residues. V was pared by 1 base and J by 0 bases, with 10 bases between. Germline CDR1 is GTSNPN and CDR2 is SVGIG (reference sequence). The CDR3 loop reads CAWSEAAFSGNTIYF. In DNA, the CDR3 is TGTGCCTGGAGTGAGGCGGCCTTCTCTGGAAACACCATATATTTT.

The chain recombines TRBV2 with TRBJ1-5, with D uncertain. Trimming left V 2 bases short and J 1 base short, with 3 bases between. CDR1 and CDR2 from the germline V gene are SNHLY and FYNNEI. The CDR3 has 13 amino acids. CDR3 sequence (DNA): TGTGCCAGCAGTGAACTAAGCAATCAGCCCCAGCATTTT. Its translation: CASSELSNQPQHF. Filled out from reference TRBV2 and TRBJ1-5, the complete variable domain reads EPEVTQTPSHQVTQMGQEVILRCVPISNHLYFYWYRQILGQKVEFLVSFYNNEISEKSEIFDDQFSVERPDGSNFTLKIRSTKLEDSAMYFCASSELSNQPQHFGDGTRLSIL.

V is TRBV5-6 and J is TRBJ1-2; 7 nucleotides align to TRBD1. The CDR3 extends over 14 amino acids. V gave up 6 bases and J gave up 7 bases; unmatched junction bases: 12. Germline CDR1 and CDR2: SGHDT and YYEEEE. For the CDR3, the DNA is TGTGCCAGCACCCCACAGGGGATGTTTGGTGGCTACACCTTC. It is translated as CASTPQGMFGGYTF.

The chain is built from TRBV2 and TRBJ2-7, with 11 positions matching TRBD1. The V segment lost 6 bases and the J segment 2 bases; nucleotides outside the gene matches: 6. The CDR3 totals 15 residues. CDR1 is SNHLY, CDR2 FYNNEI, per germline. The CDR3 loop reads CASRVGTGGPYEQYF. The DNA for the CDR3 is TGTGCCAGCAGGGTCGGGACAGGGGGTCCCTACGAGCAGTACTTC.

The V gene is TRBV6-6, the J gene TRBJ1-6; D remains unclear. The CDR3 runs to 14 residues. Per the germline V gene, CDR1 is MNHNY and CDR2 is SVGAGI (reference sequence). Deletions cut 8 bases from V and 6 bases from J, with 14 bases between. As DNA, the CDR3 is TGTGCCAGCCGACGGGCCCAGAGTAATTCACCCCTCCACTTT. It yields the protein CASRRAQSNSPLHF.

The J gene is TRBJ1-3, the V gene TRBV7-9; D not certain. Germline CDR1 and CDR2: SEHNR and FQNEAQ (reference sequence). Trimming cost V 2 bases and J 4 bases, with 9 bases left between them. CDR3 length equals 14 residues. The CDR3 reads CASSLSAAGNTIYF. The DNA for the CDR3 is TGTGCCAGCAGCTTATCCGCGGCAGGAAACACCATATATTTT.

V gene TRBV7-2 combines with J gene TRBJ2-1; D unclear. Trimming removed 4 bases at V and 5 bases at J, with 9 bases between. Germline V gene lookup returns CDR1 SGHTA and CDR2 FQGNSA. This CDR3 has 13 amino acids. This CDR3 reads CASSSRRNNEQFF. In DNA, the CDR3 is TGTGCCAGCAGCTCCAGACGTAACAATGAGCAGTTCTTC.

The chain couples TRBV5-1 to TRBJ1-1; possibly TRBD1 for D (6 bases). The CDR3 extends over 14 amino acids. Trimming shortened V by 3 bases and J by 1 base, and 10 bases separated the two germline ends. CDR1 SGHRS and CDR2 YFSETQ come from the germline V gene. DNA of the CDR3: TGCGCCAGCAGCTCCCAGACAGGGAACACTGAAGCTTTCTTT. Its protein product is CASSSQTGNTEAFF.

The CDR3 bases are TGTGCCAGCAGCCATCGACAGGCTGAGCAGTTCTTC. Protein: CASSHRQAEQFF. V and J are TRBV11-3 and TRBJ2-1, with a tentative D call TRBD1 (6 bases). This CDR3 region has 12 residues. V lost 5 bases and J lost 9, with 11 bases in between. Germline-derived CDR1 and CDR2 are SGHNT and YENEEA.

The chain links TRBV7-2 to TRBJ1-5, with D tentatively TRBD1 (6 bases). V was trimmed by 2 bases and J by 5 bases, leaving 13 bases between them. CDR3 length: 15 amino acids. Germline loops: CDR1 SGHTA, CDR2 FQGNSA. This chain's CDR3 is CASSLTGGAYQPQHF. In DNA form, the CDR3 reads TGTGCCAGCAGCTTAACGGGGGGGGCATATCAGCCCCAGCATTTT.

This chain uses TRBV23-1 with TRBJ2-2; TRBD2 matches 12 bases. TRBV23-1 counts as an open reading frame of uncertain function. The CDR3 is made up of 19 amino acids. Trimming took 0 bases from V and 2 from J; bases not matched to a gene: 7. The CDR3 coding sequence is TGCGCCAGCAGTCAATCGAGCCTAGCGGGGGGGCTTAACACCGGGGAGCTGTTTTTT. Translated, it gives CASSQSSLAGGLNTGELFF.